A single TCR beta chain is shown here with its context. Germline values: CDR1 LNHDA, CDR2 SQIVND (reference sequence). The CDR3 length is 18 residues. Between the trimmed V and J ends, which lost 1 base and 0 bases, there was a span of 16 bases. Clones were sequenced by immunoSEQ multiplex PCR, and TCRdb holds only the in-frame ones, with some missing. Seen here are roughly 80,000 clones, about four fifths observed once, and the top ten hold over 15%. The record originates from a study of blood T cell repertoires in COVID-19. At the level of the study: Material from acute and convalescent COVID-19 was sourced from the United States, Italy and Spain. The analysed material was cDNA or gDNA that came from T cells, B-cell-depleted T cells, or PBMCs.

The receptor was derived from a woman aged 55 to 70 with acute or convalescent COVID-19. Sequencing was carried out using peripheral blood. The chain combines TRBV19 with TRBJ1-5, with D possibly matching TRBD1 (5 bases). The CDR3 region is CASSIGGVRFYSNQPQHF. CDR3 coding DNA: TGTGCCAGTAGTATAGGGGGCGTGCGGTTCTATAGCAATCAGCCCCAGCATTTT.